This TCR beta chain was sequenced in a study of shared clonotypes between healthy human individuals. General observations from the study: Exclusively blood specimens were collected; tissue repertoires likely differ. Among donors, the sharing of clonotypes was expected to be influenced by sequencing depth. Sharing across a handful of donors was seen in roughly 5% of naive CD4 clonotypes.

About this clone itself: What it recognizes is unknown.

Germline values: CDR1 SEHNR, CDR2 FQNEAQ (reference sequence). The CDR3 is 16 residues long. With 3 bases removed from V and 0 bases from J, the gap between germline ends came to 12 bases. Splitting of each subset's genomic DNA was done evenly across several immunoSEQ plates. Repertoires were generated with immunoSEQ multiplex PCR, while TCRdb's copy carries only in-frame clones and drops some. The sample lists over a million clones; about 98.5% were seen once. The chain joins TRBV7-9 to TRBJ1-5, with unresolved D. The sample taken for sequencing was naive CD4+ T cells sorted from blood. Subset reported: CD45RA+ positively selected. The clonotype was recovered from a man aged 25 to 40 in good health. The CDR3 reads CASSFYAGYSNQPQHF. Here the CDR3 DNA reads TGTGCCAGCAGCTTTTATGCAGGATATAGCAATCAGCCCCAGCATTTT.